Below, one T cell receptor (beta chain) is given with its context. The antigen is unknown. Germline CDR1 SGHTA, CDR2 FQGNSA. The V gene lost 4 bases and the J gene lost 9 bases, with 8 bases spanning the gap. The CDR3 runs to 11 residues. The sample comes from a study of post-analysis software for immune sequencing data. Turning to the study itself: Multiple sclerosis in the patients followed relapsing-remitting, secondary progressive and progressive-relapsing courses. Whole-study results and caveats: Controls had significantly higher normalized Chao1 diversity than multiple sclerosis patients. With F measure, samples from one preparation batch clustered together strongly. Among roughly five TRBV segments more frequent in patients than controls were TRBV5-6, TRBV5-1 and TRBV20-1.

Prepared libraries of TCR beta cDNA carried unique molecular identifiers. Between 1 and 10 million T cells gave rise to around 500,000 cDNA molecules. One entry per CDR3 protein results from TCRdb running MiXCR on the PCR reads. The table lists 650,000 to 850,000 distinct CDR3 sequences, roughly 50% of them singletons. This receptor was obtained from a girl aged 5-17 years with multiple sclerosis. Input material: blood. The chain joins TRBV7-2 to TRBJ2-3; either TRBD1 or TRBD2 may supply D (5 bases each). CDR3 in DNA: TGTGCCAGCAGCTGGGACGGCACGCAGTATTTT. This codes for CASSWDGTQYF.